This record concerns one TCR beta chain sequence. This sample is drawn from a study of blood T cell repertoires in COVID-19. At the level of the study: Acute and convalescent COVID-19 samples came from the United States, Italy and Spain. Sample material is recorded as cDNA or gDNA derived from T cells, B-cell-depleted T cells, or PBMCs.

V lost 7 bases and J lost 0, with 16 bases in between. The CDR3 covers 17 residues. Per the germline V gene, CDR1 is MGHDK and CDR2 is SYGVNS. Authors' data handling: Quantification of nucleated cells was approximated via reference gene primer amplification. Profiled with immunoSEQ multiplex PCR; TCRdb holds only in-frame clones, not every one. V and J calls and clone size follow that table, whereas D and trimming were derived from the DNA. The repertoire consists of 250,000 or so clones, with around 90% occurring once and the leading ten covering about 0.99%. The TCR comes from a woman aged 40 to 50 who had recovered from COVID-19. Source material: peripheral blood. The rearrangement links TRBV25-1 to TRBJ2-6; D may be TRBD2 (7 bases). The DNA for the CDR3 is TGTGCCAGCACGGCGGGGGCCCCCAGCTCTGGGGCCAACGTCCTGACTTTC. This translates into CASTAGAPSSGANVLTF.